Below are 21 T cell receptor beta chains sequenced from a single sample in a study of blood T cell repertoires in COVID-19. The assay was immunoSEQ multiplex PCR, and TCRdb's table has in-frame clones only and misses some. Among hundreds of thousands of clones listed, around nine tenths were seen once. Sequenced sample: peripheral blood. These receptors all stem from a woman aged 70-85 years with COVID-19, enrolled during active disease.

The chain is built from TRBV3-1 (or the pseudogene TRBV3-2) and TRBJ1-1; possible D gene TRBD1, 6 bases. The CDR3 runs to 17 residues. Germline V lookup: CDR1 LGHDT, CDR2 YNNKEL (reference sequence). The V and J ends lost 5 bases and 3 bases respectively, with 22 bases between them. CDR3 protein: CASSLARGGVWDTEAFF. CDR3 DNA sequence: TGTGCCAGCAGCTTGGCCAGGGGTGGAGTGTGGGACACTGAAGCTTTCTTT.

The chain links TRBV5-1 to TRBJ1-1, with 7 bases aligning to TRBD1. This CDR3 is built from 12 residues. The germline V gene has CDR1 SGHRS and CDR2 YFSETQ. Losses at the gene ends were 7 bases for V and 4 bases for J; bases not matched to a gene: 4. This chain's CDR3 is CASWDSGTEAFF. CDR3 DNA sequence: TGCGCCAGCTGGGACAGTGGCACTGAAGCTTTCTTT.

V and J are TRBV7-9 and TRBJ2-7, with 12 bases matching TRBD1. The germline V gene encodes CDR1 SEHNR and CDR2 FQNEAQ (reference sequence). The CDR3 is 14 amino acids. Trimming took 5 bases from V and 6 from J; bases not matched to a gene: 5. CDR3 amino acids: CASSTGQGASEQYF. The DNA for the CDR3 is TGTGCCAGCAGCACGGGACAGGGGGCATCCGAGCAGTACTTC.

The chain uses TRBV27 and TRBJ2-1, with TRBD1 matching 11 bases. This CDR3 region has 14 residues. CDR1 and CDR2 from the germline V gene are MNHEY and SMNVEV (reference sequence). The ends lost 3 bases at V and 6 bases at J; junction bases unmatched: 1. In DNA form, the CDR3 reads TGTGCCAGCAGTTTTGGGACAGGGGGCAATGAGCAGTTCTTC. Its translation: CASSFGTGGNEQFF.

This sequence joins TRBV19 and TRBJ1-1; maybe TRBD1 (5 bases). The V and J ends lost 9 bases and 4 bases respectively, with 18 bases between them. CDR1 and CDR2 (germline): LNHDA, SQIVND (reference sequence). The CDR3 covers 14 residues. CDR3: CASYYGAVSTEAFF. The CDR3 DNA follows: TGTGCCAGCTATTATGGGGCAGTAAGCACTGAAGCTTTCTTT.

The rearrangement links TRBV19 to TRBJ1-1, with D uncertain. The CDR3 runs 16 residues. Germline loops: CDR1 LNHDA, CDR2 SQIVND (reference sequence). The V and J ends lost 2 bases and 2 bases respectively, with 15 bases between them. CDR3 coding DNA: TGTGCCAGTAGTATATACCCTGGACTGAGAAACACTGAAGCTTTCTTT. This gives the protein CASSIYPGLRNTEAFF.

The chain links TRBV19 to TRBJ2-5; TRBD1 might be the D (7 bases). The CDR3 totals 15 residues. The germline V gene has CDR1 LNHDA and CDR2 SQIVND (reference sequence). V lost 5 bases and J lost 5, with 18 bases in between. The CDR3 DNA sequence: TGTGCCAGTAGTCCTCGACAGGGACGGGGGGAGACCCAGTACTTC. Translation gives CASSPRQGRGETQYF. Supplemented by reference TRBV19 and TRBJ2-5, the full variable domain reads DGGITQSPKYLFRKEGQNVTLSCEQNLNHDAMYWYRQDPGQGLRLIYYSQIVNDFQKGDIAEGYSVSREKKESFPLTVTSAQKNPTAFYLCASSPRQGRGETQYFGPGTRLLVL.

In this sample, this clone turned up a few times. The V gene is TRBV7-6, the J gene TRBJ2-7, with 9 positions matching TRBD2. This CDR3 has 14 amino acids. Germline V lookup: CDR1 SGHVS, CDR2 FNYEAQ. Germline trimming cut 1 base from V and 6 bases from J; bases unmatched to any gene: 4. CDR3 bases: TGTGCCAGCAGCTTAGGGCTAGCGGGGTTCGAGCAGTACTTC. It translates to CASSLGLAGFEQYF. The variable domain in full, completed from reference TRBV7-6 and TRBJ2-7, reads GAGVSQSPRYKVTKRGQDVALRCDPISGHVSLYWYRQALGQGPEFLTYFNYEAQQDKSGLPNDRFSAERPEGSISTLTIQRTEQRDSAMYRCASSLGLAGFEQYFGPGTRLTVT.

V and J are TRBV5-6 and TRBJ1-1; 7 positions match TRBD1. The CDR3 extends over 16 amino acids. After removal of 4 bases from V and 5 bases from J, the junction contained 14 bases not matched to a gene. CDR1 and CDR2 from the germline V gene are SGHDT and YYEEEE. The CDR3: CASSPARGGGQTEAFF. In DNA, the CDR3 is TGTGCCAGCAGCCCCGCCCGAGGAGGGGGCCAAACTGAAGCTTTCTTT.

This clone has more than one count but fewer than ten. The V call is TRBV9, the J call TRBJ1-5; TRBD1 is a possible D gene (6 bases). Germline assignment: CDR1 SGDLS and CDR2 YYNGEE. The CDR3 has 14 amino acids. The V gene lost 0 bases and the J gene lost 2 bases, with 6 bases spanning the gap. The CDR3 DNA reads as TGTGCCAGCAGCGTAGGGACAGGCAATCAGCCCCAGCATTTT. Translating it yields CASSVGTGNQPQHF.

This rearrangement joins TRBV18 to TRBJ2-3; TRBD1 is a possible D gene (5 bases). Germline V CDR1 and CDR2: KGHSH, LQKENI. CDR3 length: 13 amino acids. Trimming cost V 4 bases and J 0 bases, with 5 bases left between them. CDR3 amino acids: CASSQGSTDTQYF. CDR3 DNA sequence: TGTGCCAGCTCACAGGGGAGCACAGATACGCAGTATTTT.

This clone occurred once. This chain connects TRBV5-1 to TRBJ2-1; D is ambiguous. This CDR3 has 15 residues. CDR1 is SGHRS and CDR2 is YFSETQ in the germline V gene. V was pared by 5 bases and J by 0 bases, with 12 bases between. The CDR3 loop reads CASSYITSSYNEQFF. The CDR3 DNA is TGCGCCAGCAGTTACATTACCAGCTCCTACAATGAGCAGTTCTTC.

CDR3 amino acids: CASSQGVLETQYF. CDR3 bases: TGTGCCAGCAGCCAGGGGGTTTTAGAGACCCAGTACTTC. The V gene is TRBV7-9, the J gene TRBJ2-5, with TRBD1 matching over 7 bases. V dropped 5 bases and J dropped 4; count of bases not matched to a gene: 4. This CDR3 spans 13 amino acids. CDR1 is SEHNR and CDR2 is FQNEAQ in the germline V gene (reference sequence). Filled out from reference TRBV7-9 and TRBJ2-5, the complete variable domain reads DTGVSQNPRHKITKRGQNVTFRCDPISEHNRLYWYRQTLGQGPEFLTYFQNEAQLEKSRLLSDRFSAERPKGSFSTLEIQRTEQGDSAMYLCASSQGVLETQYFGPGTRLLVL.

The rearrangement uses TRBV12-5 and TRBJ2-7, with D uncertain. The V end lost 4 bases, the J end lost 2 bases, and 6 bases lay between the germline ends. Germline V gene lookup returns CDR1 LGHNT and CDR2 FRNRAP. The CDR3 loop spans 12 amino acids. The CDR3 loop is CASGSRTYEQYF. The CDR3 DNA reads TGTGCTAGTGGTTCTAGGACCTACGAGCAGTACTTC.

The chain carries TRBV3-1 (or the pseudogene TRBV3-2) and TRBJ2-5, with no clear D. This CDR3 is 13 amino acids long. The V gene's germline CDR1 is LGHDT and CDR2 YNNKEL (reference sequence). Trimming left V 1 base short and J 8 bases short, with 11 bases between. The CDR3 coding sequence is TGTGCCAGCAGCCAAGGACCCCCAGGAACCCAGTACTTC. Translating it yields CASSQGPPGTQYF.

The chain recombines TRBV7-2 with TRBJ2-3; TRBD1 matches 7 bases. CDR3 length: 16 amino acids. The V gene end was trimmed by 5 bases and the J gene end by 3 bases; junction bases not matched to a gene: 11. The germline V gene encodes CDR1 SGHTA and CDR2 FQGNSA. CDR3 sequence reads: CASSVPGQMRTDTQYF. CDR3 bases: TGTGCCAGCAGCGTCCCGGGACAGATGAGAACAGATACGCAGTATTTT.

The chain employs TRBV9 and TRBJ2-5; TRBD2 might be the D (7 bases). Germline V gene lookup returns CDR1 SGDLS and CDR2 YYNGEE. The CDR3 has 15 amino acids. Trimming stripped 4 bases from V and 0 bases from J, with 13 bases between. In DNA, the CDR3 is TGTGCCAGCAGCCCGGGGGGACATTACCAAGAGACCCAGTACTTC. This codes for CASSPGGHYQETQYF.

V gene TRBV30 combines with J gene TRBJ1-4; the D gene is possibly TRBD1 (6 bases). From germline, CDR1 is GTSNPN and CDR2 SVGIG (reference sequence). The CDR3 consists of 13 residues. V was trimmed by 6 bases and J by 5 bases, leaving 13 bases between them. CDR3 sequence reads: CACNREGNEKLFF. The CDR3 nucleotides are TGTGCCTGTAACAGGGAGGGAAATGAAAAACTGTTTTTT.

The rearrangement joins TRBV29-1 to TRBJ2-7; no reliable D call. The CDR3 runs 11 residues. V was shortened by 3 bases and J by 5 bases, with 8 bases between the two germline ends. Germline CDR1 is SQVTM and CDR2 is ANQGSEA. The CDR3 spells CSVEGRNEQYF. The CDR3 DNA reads TGCAGCGTTGAGGGCCGAAACGAGCAGTACTTC.

The genes are TRBV28 and TRBJ1-1; no reliable D call. The CDR3 totals 15 residues. V was clipped by 6 bases and J by 1 base, with 15 bases between them. Germline values: CDR1 MDHEN, CDR2 SYDVKM. DNA for the CDR3: TGTGCCAGCAGCCCCCCGGGTTTTGGGAACACTGAAGCTTTCTTT. Protein product: CASSPPGFGNTEAFF.

There are many counts of this clone. The sample holds other DNA sequences that translate to the same CDR3. The chain is built from TRBV7-2 and TRBJ1-2; 8 bases match TRBD1. The CDR3 sequence is 14 residues long. CDR1 is SGHTA and CDR2 is FQGNSA in the germline V gene. With 5 bases clipped from V and 4 bases from J, the junction kept 6 bases outside the gene matches. Here the CDR3 reads CASSPPGQVYGYTF. In nucleotides, the CDR3 is TGTGCCAGCAGCCCACCGGGACAGGTCTATGGCTACACCTTC.